This T cell receptor beta chain was sequenced for a study of T cells in Graves' hyperthyroidism and ophthalmopathy. As for the study in general: Before treatment of any kind, peripheral blood was taken at initial diagnosis.

Amplification targeted TCR beta CDR3 regions from RNA transcripts. The HTBI set primed first-round TCR CDR3 RT-PCR. TCRdb fed the multiplex PCR reads into MiXCR, producing one record per CDR3 protein. In the table there are about 300,000 distinct CDR3 sequences, roughly 15% of which are singletons. Study-wide results and caveats: Most thyroid clonotypes with frequency above 0.001 were detected in blood.

This clonotype appeared many times. Its cognate antigen is unknown. It was at first hyperthyroidism diagnosis, before any ophthalmopathy symptoms, that the blood sample was taken. The sequenced sample consisted of blood. This clonotype originated in a woman aged 25 to 39 with Graves' hyperthyroidism that later progressed to Graves' ophthalmopathy.

The CDR3 sequence is CASSPGTSAYNEQFF. CDR3 DNA sequence: TGTGCCAGCAGTCCAGGGACTAGCGCTTACAATGAGCAGTTCTTC. V is TRBV6-1 and J is TRBJ2-1, with 10 bases matching TRBD2. V lost 5 bases to trimming and J lost 4 bases; unmatched junction nucleotides: 5. Germline V gene sequence: CDR1 MNHNS, CDR2 SASEGT. The CDR3 runs 15 residues.